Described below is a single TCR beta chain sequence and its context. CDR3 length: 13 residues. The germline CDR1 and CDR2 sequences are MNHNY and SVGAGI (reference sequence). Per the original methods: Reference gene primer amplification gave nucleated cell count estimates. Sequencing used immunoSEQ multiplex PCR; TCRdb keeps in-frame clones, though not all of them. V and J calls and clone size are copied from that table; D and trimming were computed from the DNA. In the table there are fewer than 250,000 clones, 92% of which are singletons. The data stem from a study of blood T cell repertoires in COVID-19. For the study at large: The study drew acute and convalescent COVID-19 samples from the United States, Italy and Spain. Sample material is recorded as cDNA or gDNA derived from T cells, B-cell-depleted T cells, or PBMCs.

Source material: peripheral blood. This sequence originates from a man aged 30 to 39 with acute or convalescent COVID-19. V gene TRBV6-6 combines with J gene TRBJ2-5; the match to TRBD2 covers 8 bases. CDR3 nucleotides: TGTCTCTCCGGGGGGGGCAATCAAGAGACCCAGTACTTC. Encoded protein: CLSGGGNQETQYF.